Listed below are T cell receptor beta chains from one sample, sequenced in a study of PD-1 blockade in classical Hodgkin lymphoma. TCRdb keeps only in-frame clones here, not all; method: immunoSEQ multiplex PCR. The sample consists of around 24,000 clones, around 70% of them appearing once. This material consisted of peripheral blood mononuclear cells (PBMCs), taken before the second cycle of nivolumab. All receptors derive from a human donor with classical Hodgkin lymphoma. The CDR3 runs from the conserved cysteine through the conserved F or W. A D gene is named only where the DNA matches it firmly. Expanded clones are given a class, and other clones once, few, many or no size at all.

J	size	V	D	DNA	CDR3
TRBJ1-4	-	TRBV7-9	TRBD1	TGTGCCAGCAGCAGGGGGCCGGATGAAAAACTGTTTTTT	CASSRGPDEKLFF
TRBJ1-2	few	TRBV6-5	-	TGTGCCAGCAGTTTGAACAGCAATCTCTATGGCTACACCTTC	CASSLNSNLYGYTF
TRBJ1-2	-	TRBV7-8	-	TGTGCCAGCAGCTTAGCGGGCGGGGATTTCTATGGCTACACCTTC	CASSLAGGDFYGYTF
TRBJ1-4	-	TRBV7-2	-	TGTGCCAGCAGCTCTAGCGGGGGAGGGAGGGAAAAACTGTTTTTT	CASSSSGGGREKLFF
TRBJ2-7	-	TRBV5-1	-	TGCGCCAGTCGCTTCGGGGACACCAGCCCCGAGCAGTACTTC	CASRFGDTSPEQYF
TRBJ1-1	-	TRBV6-5	-	TGTGCCAGCAGTTACTCCATTGGGCCCGCTGAAGCTTTCTTT	CASSYSIGPAEAFF
TRBJ1-5	-	TRBV19	-	TGTGCCAGTACCCCGGAGAATAGCAATCAGCCCCAGCATTTT	CASTPENSNQPQHF
TRBJ2-7	-	TRBV6-6	-	TGTGCCAGCAGACGGGACTTGGAAAGCTCCTACGAGCAGTACTTC	CASRRDLESSYEQYF
TRBJ2-1	-	TRBV19	-	TGTGCCAGTAGTATTTTCGCCGGATACAATGAGCAGTTCTTC	CASSIFAGYNEQFF
TRBJ2-2	-	TRBV7-9	TRBD2	TGTGCCAGCAGCCCCGAGCGGGGGGGCCCCGGGGAGCTGTTTTTT	CASSPERGGPGELFF
TRBJ2-6	medium-sized	TRBV28	TRBD1	TGTGCCAGCAGTGACTTGACAGGGTCCTCTGGGGCCAACGTCCTGACTTTC	CASSDLTGSSGANVLTF
TRBJ1-2	once	TRBV5-1	-	TGCGCCAGCAGCTTGGAGCAGGGCTATGGCTACACCTTC	CASSLEQGYGYTF
TRBJ1-1	-	TRBV21-1	-	TGTGCCAGCAGCTCTCGGGTCCACAGGGGCCGGAACACTGAAGCTTTCTTT	CASSSRVHRGRNTEAFF
TRBJ1-3	-	TRBV6-1	-	TGTGCCAGCAGTGAACAGGGGCTCTTAAACACCATATATTTT	CASSEQGLLNTIYF